The 30 T cell receptor beta chains below come from one sample, sequenced in a study of shared clonotypes between healthy human individuals (dated by TCRdb to the early 2020s). The library was obtained by the immunoSEQ multiplex PCR assay. Imported from immuneACCESS, the table was reduced by TCRdb to in-frame sequences with V and J called. These copies leave out some clones; in studies compared against another copy, an unresolved V gene accounts for under half, and the cause of the remainder is not known. Within this sample are 2 million to 3 million clones, with approximately 94% of them counted one time only. Around 0.15% of the sample rests with the top ten. The sequenced sample consisted of naive CD4+ T cells sorted from blood. The meaning of the sample's cell subset or site label: CD45RA+ positively selected. The receptors shown here come from a man aged 18 to 29 in good health.

The V gene is TRBV5-1, the J gene TRBJ2-3; the match to TRBD1 covers 8 bases. The CDR3 contains 16 residues. CDR1 is SGHRS and CDR2 is YFSETQ in the germline V gene. V gave up 4 bases and J gave up 3 bases; unmatched junction bases: 10. The CDR3 here is CASSLGQGHSTDTQYF. CDR3 DNA: TGCGCCAGCAGCCTAGGACAGGGCCACAGTACAGATACGCAGTATTTT. Complete variable domain (other parts from reference TRBV5-1 and TRBJ2-3): KAGVTQTPRYLIKTRGQQVTLSCSPISGHRSVSWYQQTPGQGLQFLFEYFSETQRNKGNFPGRFSGRQFSNSRSEMNVSTLELGDSALYLCASSLGQGHSTDTQYFGPGTRLTVL.

This chain connects TRBV28 to TRBJ2-7, with D perhaps TRBD2 (6 bases). Germline loops: CDR1 MDHEN, CDR2 SYDVKM. V gave up 4 bases and J gave up 7 bases, with 17 bases separating them. CDR3 length equals 14 residues. In DNA, the CDR3 is TGTGCCAGCAGTTCGACGGGGGACTGGGGGGAGCAGTACTTC. Its translation: CASSSTGDWGEQYF. The complete variable domain, with remaining parts taken from reference TRBV28 and TRBJ2-7, reads DVKVTQSSRYLVKRTGEKVFLECVQDMDHENMFWYRQDPGLGLRLIYFSYDVKMKEKGDIPEGYSVSREKKERFSLILESASTNQTSMYLCASSSTGDWGEQYFGPGTRLTVT.

The chain uses TRBV30 and TRBJ2-7, with D maybe TRBD1 (6 bases). The CDR3 runs 14 residues. Per the germline V gene, CDR1 is GTSNPN and CDR2 is SVGIG (reference sequence). V was cut by 2 bases and J by 4 bases, with 15 bases left in between. CDR3 bases: TGTGCCTGGAGTCCCCCAGGGGAATCTTACGAGCAGTACTTC. Amino acid sequence: CAWSPPGESYEQYF.

V is TRBV5-1 and J is TRBJ2-1; no reliable D call. The germline CDR1 and CDR2 sequences are SGHRS and YFSETQ. Trimming pared 2 bases from V and 5 bases from J, leaving 8 bases between. The CDR3 loop spans 13 amino acids. CDR3 coding DNA: TGCGCCAGCAGCTTTCAGCTAGACAATGAGCAGTTCTTC. It encodes CASSFQLDNEQFF.

This chain links TRBV7-3 with TRBJ1-1, with 8 bases matching TRBD1. The CDR3 has 13 residues. Germline trimming cut 5 bases from V and 5 bases from J; bases unmatched to any gene: 4. Germline V CDR1 and CDR2: SGHTA, FQGTGA. The CDR3 spells CASSKDRDTEAFF. DNA for the CDR3: TGTGCCAGCAGCAAGGACAGGGATACTGAAGCTTTCTTT.

V gene TRBV7-9 combines with J gene TRBJ2-5; a possible D gene is TRBD1 (6 bases). CDR1 is SEHNR and CDR2 is FQNEAQ in the germline V gene (reference sequence). The CDR3 sequence is 15 residues long. Trimming took off 3 bases at V and 2 bases at J, with 13 bases between the two ends. The CDR3 reads CASSFDRTVQETQYF. DNA of the CDR3: TGTGCCAGCAGCTTCGACAGGACGGTTCAAGAGACCCAGTACTTC.

This rearrangement joins TRBV4-1 to TRBJ1-2; TRBD1 matches at 8 bases. This CDR3 is 13 amino acids long. The germline CDR1 and CDR2 sequences are MGHRA and YSYEKL. The V and J ends lost 3 bases and 7 bases, in that order; junction bases with no gene match: 4. The CDR3 loop reads CASSHHDRGGYTF. CDR3 DNA sequence: TGCGCCAGCAGCCACCACGACAGGGGTGGCTACACCTTC.

Comments on this clone: In the same sample, other DNA sequences code for this CDR3. The chain is built from TRBV30 and TRBJ2-7; D might be TRBD1 or TRBD2, each matching 5 bases. This CDR3 comprises 14 residues. Germline V gives CDR1 GTSNPN, CDR2 SVGIG (reference sequence). V shed 0 bases and J shed 0 bases, with 9 bases lying between them. For the CDR3, the DNA is TGTGCCTGGAGTGTTGGGGGATCCTCCTACGAGCAGTACTTC. Amino acid sequence: CAWSVGGSSYEQYF.

CDR3 nucleotides: TGCGCCAGCAGCCGCTCCGGGGCAGGGGGTCTCTCTGGAAACACCATATATTTT. This encodes CASSRSGAGGLSGNTIYF. V and J are TRBV4-1 and TRBJ1-3; 7 bases fit TRBD1. The CDR3 is 18 amino acids. Unmatched junction bases numbered 12, after V lost 4 bases and J lost 0 bases. Germline CDR1 and CDR2: MGHRA and YSYEKL.

The V gene is TRBV6-1, the J gene TRBJ1-5; D is possibly TRBD1 (6 bases). With 6 bases removed from V and 6 bases from J, the gap between germline ends came to 18 bases. Germline values: CDR1 MNHNS, CDR2 SASEGT. The CDR3 extends over 15 amino acids. The CDR3 here is CASSAIGGSGQPQHF. The CDR3 DNA reads TGTGCCAGCAGCGCAATAGGGGGGTCGGGTCAGCCCCAGCATTTT.

J is TRBJ2-1 and V is TRBV19; 9 nucleotides match TRBD2. The J segment lost 8 bases and the V segment lost 5 bases, leaving 7 bases of the junction unmatched. This CDR3 is 14 amino acids long. Germline V gene data show CDR1 as LNHDA and CDR2 as SQIVND (reference sequence). CDR3 amino acids: CASSFWREGYEQFF. For the CDR3, the DNA is TGTGCCAGTAGTTTCTGGCGGGAGGGGTATGAGCAGTTCTTC.

About this clone: The same CDR3 can be traced to other DNA sequences in this sample. The chain employs TRBV9 and TRBJ2-2; no reliable D call. Trimming cost V 4 bases and J 2 bases, with 3 bases left between them. Germline V CDR1 and CDR2: SGDLS, YYNGEE. The CDR3 loop spans 12 amino acids. The CDR3 nucleotides read TGTGCCAGCAGCCTAAACACCGGGGAGCTGTTTTTT. It is translated as CASSLNTGELFF.

In the case of this clone: The same CDR3 is also encoded by other DNA sequences in this sample. The chain recombines TRBV6-5 with TRBJ2-3; the D call may be TRBD1 or TRBD2 (6 bases each). The V end was cut by 6 bases, the J end by 4 bases, with 11 bases between. The V gene's germline CDR1 is MNHEY and CDR2 SVGAGI. The CDR3 is 13 residues long. The CDR3 coding sequence is TGTGCCAGCAGCCGTAGGGGGGCAGATACGCAGTATTTT. Its protein product is CASSRRGADTQYF.

In regard to this clone: Additional DNA sequences in this sample encode the identical CDR3. The rearrangement links TRBV10-3 to TRBJ2-3; D gene unclear. The germline CDR1 and CDR2 sequences are ENHRY and SYGVKD. V lost 0 bases and J lost 4, with 5 bases in between. The CDR3 spans 13 residues. CDR3 coding DNA: TGTGCCATCAGTGAGTCGTCCGCAGATACGCAGTATTTT. Protein product: CAISESSADTQYF.

V usage is TRBV4-1 and J usage is TRBJ2-6, with D unresolved. The CDR3 loop spans 17 amino acids. V was clipped by 0 bases and J by 0 bases, with 9 bases between them. Germline assignment: CDR1 MGHRA and CDR2 YSYEKL. The CDR3 protein is CASSQDQPSSGANVLTF. CDR3 sequence (DNA): TGCGCCAGCAGCCAAGATCAGCCGAGCTCTGGGGCCAACGTCCTGACTTTC.

This sequence joins TRBV25-1 and TRBJ1-1; 8 bases fit TRBD1. The CDR3 spans 17 residues. Germline V gives CDR1 MGHDK, CDR2 SYGVNS. With V trimmed by 2 bases and J by 4 bases, 12 bases remained unmatched. The CDR3 DNA follows: TGTGCCAGCAGTGAAGTCGGGGGCTTAACAGGGGGCACTGAAGCTTTCTTT. This codes for CASSEVGGLTGGTEAFF.

V usage is TRBV7-8 and J usage is TRBJ1-4; D gene unclear. Germline assignment: CDR1 SGHVS and CDR2 FQNEAQ. The V gene lost 5 bases and the J gene lost 8 bases, with 27 bases spanning the gap. This CDR3 contains 18 residues. Here the CDR3 reads CASSVRAGDGYDGEKLFF. CDR3 coding DNA: TGTGCCAGCAGCGTTCGAGCCGGGGATGGTTATGATGGCGAAAAACTGTTTTTT.

As for this clone: Other DNA sequences in this specimen translate into the identical CDR3. This chain uses TRBV9 with TRBJ2-5; 10 bases are shared with TRBD2. Trimming took 0 bases from V and 1 from J; bases not matched to a gene: 3. From germline, CDR1 is SGDLS and CDR2 YYNGEE. This CDR3 comprises 16 residues. CDR3 sequence (DNA): TGTGCCAGCAGCGTAGGGCTAGCGGGGGCCCAAGAGACCCAGTACTTC. Its protein is CASSVGLAGAQETQYF.

This chain uses TRBV5-6 with TRBJ2-3; no definite D call. V was shortened by 1 base and J by 0 bases, with 9 bases between the two germline ends. Germline loops: CDR1 SGHDT, CDR2 YYEEEE. The CDR3 covers 15 residues. CDR3 nucleotides: TGTGCCAGCAGCTTGTACGGTCGTAGCACAGATACGCAGTATTTT. It specifies CASSLYGRSTDTQYF.

The V gene is TRBV7-3, the J gene TRBJ2-7, with D maybe TRBD1 (5 bases). Trimming stripped 3 bases from V and 4 bases from J, with 10 bases between. The CDR3 runs 13 residues. Germline loops: CDR1 SGHTA, CDR2 FQGTGA. The CDR3 DNA reads TGTGCCAGCAGCTTGTCGACAGATTACGAGCAGTACTTC. It yields the protein CASSLSTDYEQYF.

The CDR3 DNA sequence: TGCGCCAGCAGCCAAGATCAACCGTCTGGGGCCAACGTCCTGACTTTC. It is translated as CASSQDQPSGANVLTF. The J gene is TRBJ2-6, the V gene TRBV4-3; D is uncertain. The CDR3 spans 16 residues. V dropped 0 bases and J dropped 1 base, with 7 bases sitting between them. Germline-derived CDR1 and CDR2 are LGHNA and YSLEER.

Of note for this clone: The same CDR3 also results from other DNA sequences found in this sample. The chain employs TRBV5-1 and TRBJ2-7; D may be TRBD2 (5 bases). From germline, CDR1 is SGHRS and CDR2 YFSETQ. The V end was cut by 4 bases, the J end by 4 bases, with 12 bases between. The CDR3 totals 13 residues. This CDR3 reads CASSPTGEYEQYF. CDR3 nucleotide sequence: TGCGCCAGCAGCCCGACTGGGGAGTACGAGCAGTACTTC.

The sample holds one count of this clone. This chain joins TRBV2 and TRBJ2-1; D is ambiguous. The CDR3 runs to 14 residues. The germline V gene has CDR1 SNHLY and CDR2 FYNNEI. V lost 2 bases to trimming and J lost 4 bases, with 9 bases between them. The CDR3 DNA is TGTGCCAGCAGTGAATGGTGGCAGTACAATGAGCAGTTCTTC. Translation: CASSEWWQYNEQFF.

The rearrangement links TRBV5-1 to TRBJ2-5; D not certain. This CDR3 has 13 amino acids. Germline lookup yields CDR1 SGHRS and CDR2 YFSETQ. V was clipped by 8 bases and J by 1 base, with 12 bases between them. CDR3 protein: CASSDGSQETQYF. Here the CDR3 DNA reads TGCGCCAGTTCGGACGGATCCCAAGAGACCCAGTACTTC.

The chain recombines TRBV6-6 with TRBJ2-7, with 7 bases aligning to TRBD1. Looked up from germline, CDR1 is MNHNY and CDR2 is SVGAGI (reference sequence). This CDR3 is 13 amino acids long. Germline trimming cut 4 bases from V and 12 bases from J; bases unmatched to any gene: 12. CDR3 bases: TGTGCCAGCAGTTCCGGGACAGCCTTCTGGCCGTACTTC. Amino acids: CASSSGTAFWPYF.

The chain has TRBV4-3 and TRBJ1-2; D uncertain. CDR1 LGHNA and CDR2 YSLEER come from the germline V gene. The CDR3 extends over 15 amino acids. V shed 0 bases and J shed 0 bases, with 8 bases lying between them. Written as DNA, the CDR3 is TGCGCCAGCAGCCAAGAAGAATCCTCTAACTATGGCTACACCTTC. It yields the protein CASSQEESSNYGYTF.

Written as DNA, the CDR3 is TGTGCCAGCAGCTTAGCGCGCGGATCACCCCTCCACTTT. It encodes CASSLARGSPLHF. The chain uses TRBV7-9 and TRBJ1-6; D ambiguous. V lost 0 bases and J lost 10, with 7 bases in between. The V gene's germline CDR1 is SEHNR and CDR2 FQNEAQ (reference sequence). The CDR3 runs to 13 residues.

Points on this clone: One end of the junction is discordant with germline, which a read error may explain. The chain uses TRBV18 and TRBJ2-2; TRBD1 matches 9 bases. Germline V gene data show CDR1 as KGHSH and CDR2 as LQKENI. The CDR3 extends over 17 amino acids. This CDR3 reads CASSMTGTGKNSGELFF. As DNA, the CDR3 is TGTGCCAGCTCAATGACCGGGACAGGGAAAAACAGCGGGGAGCTGTTTTTT. Supplemented by reference TRBV18 and TRBJ2-2, the full variable domain reads NAGVMQNPRHLVRRRGQEARLRCSPMKGHSHVYWYRQLPEEGLKFMVYLQKENIIDESGMPKERFSAEFPKEGPSILRIQQVVRGDSAAYFCASSMTGTGKNSGELFFGEGSRLTVL.

The genes are TRBV30 and TRBJ2-3; 7 bases align to TRBD2. CDR1 is GTSNPN, CDR2 SVGIG, per germline (reference sequence). This CDR3 comprises 15 residues. The V and J ends lost 7 bases and 6 bases, in that order; junction bases with no gene match: 16. In nucleotides, the CDR3 is TGTGCCTTAGGTGGGGGTAGCGGGTCCCGGGATACGCAGTATTTT. This sequence encodes CALGGGSGSRDTQYF.

The chain employs TRBV5-1 and TRBJ2-2; D perhaps matches TRBD2 (6 bases). Germline CDR1 and CDR2: SGHRS and YFSETQ. V lost 1 base and J lost 0, with 13 bases in between. The CDR3 contains 17 residues. The CDR3 DNA reads TGCGCCAGCAGCTTGAATGCGGGGAGCTCGAACACCGGGGAGCTGTTTTTT. This sequence encodes CASSLNAGSSNTGELFF. Together with reference TRBV5-1 and TRBJ2-2, the CDR3 gives the full variable domain: KAGVTQTPRYLIKTRGQQVTLSCSPISGHRSVSWYQQTPGQGLQFLFEYFSETQRNKGNFPGRFSGRQFSNSRSEMNVSTLELGDSALYLCASSLNAGSSNTGELFFGEGSRLTVL.